This TCR beta chain was captured in a study of PD-1 blockade in classical Hodgkin lymphoma. Findings and caveats of the study: Complete responders' diversity at baseline resembled that of newly diagnosed patients. CD4+ TCR diversity climbed significantly by C4D1, unlike CD8+ TCR diversity.

The repertoire was sequenced with immunoSEQ multiplex PCR; TCRdb's copy has only in-frame clones and lacks some. The sample holds about 26,000 clones; approximately 84% are singletons and the top ten take around 2.3%. The table lists this clone with a count of one. Its antigen is unknown. All patients relapsed after autologous stem cell transplantation, and brentuximab vedotin exposure varied. The CDR3 runs to 16 residues. V lost 2 bases, J lost 2 bases, and 3 bases stayed unmatched. The germline CDR1 and CDR2 sequences are MNHEY and SMNVEV (reference sequence). The material sequenced was peripheral blood mononuclear cells (PBMCs), taken at baseline. This clonotype was obtained from a human donor with classical Hodgkin lymphoma. This sequence joins TRBV27 and TRBJ2-6; 7 bases map to TRBD1. The DNA for the CDR3 is TGTGCCAGCAGTTTAACGACAGGGACTGGGGCCAACGTCCTGACTTTC. Translated, it gives CASSLTTGTGANVLTF. Together with reference TRBV27 and TRBJ2-6, the CDR3 gives the full variable domain: EAQVTQNPRYLITVTGKKLTVTCSQNMNHEYMSWYRQDPGLGLRQIYYSMNVEVTDKGDVPEGYKVSRKEKRNFPLILESPSPNQTSLYFCASSLTTGTGANVLTFGAGSRLTVL.